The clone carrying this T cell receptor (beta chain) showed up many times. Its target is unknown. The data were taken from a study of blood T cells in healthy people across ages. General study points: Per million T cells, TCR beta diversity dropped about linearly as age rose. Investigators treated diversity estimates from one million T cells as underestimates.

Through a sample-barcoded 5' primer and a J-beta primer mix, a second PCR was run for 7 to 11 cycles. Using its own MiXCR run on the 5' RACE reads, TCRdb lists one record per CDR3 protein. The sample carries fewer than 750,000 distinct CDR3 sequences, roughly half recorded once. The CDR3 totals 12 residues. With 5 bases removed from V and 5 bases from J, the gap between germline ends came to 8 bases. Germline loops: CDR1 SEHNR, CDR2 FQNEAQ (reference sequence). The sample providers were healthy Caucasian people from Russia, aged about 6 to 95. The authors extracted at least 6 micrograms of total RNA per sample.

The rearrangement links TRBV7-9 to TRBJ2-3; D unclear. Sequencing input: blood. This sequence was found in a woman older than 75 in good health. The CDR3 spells CASSQTVDTQYF. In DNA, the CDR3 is TGTGCCAGCAGCCAAACCGTAGATACGCAGTATTTT.